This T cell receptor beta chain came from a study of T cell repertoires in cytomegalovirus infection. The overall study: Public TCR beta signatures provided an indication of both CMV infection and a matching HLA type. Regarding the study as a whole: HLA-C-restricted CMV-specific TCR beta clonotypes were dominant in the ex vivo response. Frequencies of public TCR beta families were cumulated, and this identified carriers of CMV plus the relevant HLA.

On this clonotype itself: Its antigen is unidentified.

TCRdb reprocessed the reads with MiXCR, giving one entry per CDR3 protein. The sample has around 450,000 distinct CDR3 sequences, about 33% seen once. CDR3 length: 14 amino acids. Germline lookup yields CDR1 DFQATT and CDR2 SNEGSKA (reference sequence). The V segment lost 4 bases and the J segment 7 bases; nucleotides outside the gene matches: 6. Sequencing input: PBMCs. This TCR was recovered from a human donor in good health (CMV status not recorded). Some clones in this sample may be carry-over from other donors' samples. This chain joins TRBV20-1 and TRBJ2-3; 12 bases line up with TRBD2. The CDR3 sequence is CSAKLAGGPYTQYF. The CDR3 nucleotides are TGCAGTGCTAAGCTAGCGGGGGGGCCTTATACGCAGTATTTT.